This T cell receptor beta chain was recovered during a study of CD8 T cells in Susac syndrome. Looking at the study overall: At blood draw, Susac syndrome patients were therapy-naive, on corticosteroids, or on intravenous immunoglobulin alone. Overall study results and limits: Clonal expansion did not appear in Susac syndrome CD4+ T cell repertoires.

An input of about 0.45 to 1 ug of RNA was subjected to reverse transcription using random hexamers. Via MiXCR, TCRdb re-called the immunoSEQ multiplex PCR reads, giving one row per CDR3 protein. The table lists 150,000 to 200,000 distinct CDR3 sequences, roughly nine tenths of them singletons. Bulk CD8+ and CD4+ cells came from magnetic negative isolation; CD8+ TEMRA by FACS. Of note for this clonotype: The antigen is unknown.

This CDR3 has 14 residues. Germline values: CDR1 SGHNT, CDR2 YYREEE (reference sequence). V shed 0 bases, J shed 10 bases, and the junction held 4 bases outside the gene matches. The clonotype originates from a human donor with Susac syndrome. This chain connects TRBV5-4 to TRBJ1-6, with TRBD1 matching 7 bases. Sequenced sample: CD4+ T cells from PBMCs. CDR3 in DNA: TGTGCCAGCAGCTTGGGACAGGGCGACTCACCCCTCCACTTT. Protein sequence: CASSLGQGDSPLHF.